The entry that follows covers one T cell receptor beta chain sequence. This clone came up once. Its antigen specificity is not known. No per-base quality is available; no much larger clone lies one base away. This specimen belongs to a study of shared clonotypes between healthy human individuals (dated by TCRdb to 2020 to 2021). For the wider study: The cohort included three men and a couple of women between 18 and 49 years of age. Between about 0.85 and 9.5 billion PBMCs per donor were obtained by leukapheresis. The study deeply sequenced blood TCR repertoires of about 5 healthy adults to estimate repertoire size and the extent of clonotype sharing between individuals. To increase sequencing depth and limit assay-specific biases, different laboratories used diverse techniques to prepare libraries and sequence TCR repertoires. Study-level results and caveats: Because the study included a small number of donors, the genetic and exposure-history diversity represented was limited. Pairwise subsampling indicated that sequencing depth was expected to affect the degree of clonotype sharing among donors. Sampling was restricted to blood, and TCR repertoires in tissue are likely to differ from TCR repertoires in blood.

CDR1 and CDR2, looked up from the germline V gene, are KGHSH and LQKENI. V is trimmed back by 5 bases and J by 5 bases, and the junction contains 6 bases that no gene match accounts for. The CDR3 starts with the cysteine, ends with the phenylalanine, and has 13 residues. This entry keeps only the CDR3 DNA: 39 bases, framed from base 1. The donors were healthy, HIV-negative adults with no recently reported acute infections or vaccinations. All donors were Caucasian adults living in Nashville, Tennessee, USA. For unsorted samples, 80 million to 100 million PBMCs were counted, and genomic DNA was extracted using the QIAamp DNA Blood Mini kit. Blood was collected by leukapheresis, and PBMCs were isolated by Ficoll-Histopaque density gradient centrifugation and then cryopreserved in liquid nitrogen vapor phase. Using the deep immunoSEQ assay, multiplex PCR amplified TCR CDR3 regions from genomic DNA. Genomic DNA extracted from each cell subset was distributed evenly over all wells of several immunoSEQ 96-well plates, and each plate served as one replicate. For unsorted PBMC, 300 ng genomic DNA, equal to 25,000 to 35,000 T cell genomes, was loaded into each replicate PCR. Ten immunoSEQ deep assay plates were used to sequence the unsorted PBMC genomic DNA. Purified libraries were measured with a Qubit 3.0 fluorometer, size-checked on a Bioanalyzer 2100, and measured again with the KAPA Library Quantification kit. Every immunoSEQ 96-well plate was sequenced on a dedicated single-read 150-cycle Illumina NextSeq 550 flow cell. The study's processing was this. Because the immunoSEQ output held only junctional sequences and lacked quality scores, the filtering could not match the filtering applied to full-length reads. To assign V/J genes and CDR3, sequences were annotated against IMGT germline references using PyIR, a Python wrapper for IgBLAST v1.9. Reads were filtered out if the reads had weak V/J assignments (E-value above 1e-6), no CDR3, stop codons, out-of-frame junctions, or ambiguous translated residues. V3J clonotypes were defined as sequences sharing the same inferred V gene, J gene, and CDR3 amino acid sequence. Percentage overlap between repertoires was calculated by dividing the number of shared unique clonotypes by the size of the smaller repertoire. Richness of each repertoire was evaluated using RTK rarefaction, the Chao1 estimator, and Recon v2.1 estimates of unobserved clonotypes. This immuneACCESS table, as held by TCRdb, lists in-frame sequences with V and J called but not all clones. Of the missing ones, under half trace to an unresolved V gene in checked studies; the others have no known cause. The V and J calls and clone size come from that table; D and trimming were worked out from the DNA. The sample table holds 450,000 to 500,000 clones, of which approximately 80% were seen once. The ten largest clones take up more than 10% of the sample.

This clonotype was obtained from a woman between 40 and 50 years old in good health. Some clones in this sample may be carry-over from other donors' samples. This chain is built from TRBV18 and TRBJ2-7; 7 bases in the middle match TRBD1. The specimen sequenced was PBMCs. The CDR3 region reads CASSYEQGHEQYF. In nucleotides, the sequence is TGTGCCAGCTCATACGAACAGGGGCACGAGCAGTACTTC.